Listed here are 7 T cell receptor beta chains from one sample, sequenced in a study of T cells in Graves' hyperthyroidism and ophthalmopathy. There were TCR beta CDR3 regions amplified from RNA transcripts. During a first-round RT-PCR of the TCR CDR3, the HTBI primer set was used. Via MiXCR, TCRdb re-called the multiplex PCR reads, giving one row per CDR3 protein. The repertoire includes about 210,000 distinct CDR3 sequences, 18% of them detected once, and about 48% sits in the top ten. The specimen sequenced was blood. The receptors were gathered from a middle-aged man with Graves' hyperthyroidism.

This clonotype was seen many times. J is TRBJ2-2 and V is TRBV20-1, with 9 nucleotides matching TRBD1. Looked up from germline, CDR1 is DFQATT and CDR2 is SNEGSKA (reference sequence). This CDR3 has 14 residues. V trimming: 7 bases; J trimming: 5 bases; junction bases outside the gene matches: 8. CDR3 amino acids: CSGLTGTGTGELFF. In nucleotides, the CDR3 is TGCAGTGGCCTTACCGGGACAGGGACCGGGGAGCTGTTTTTT.

This clonotype was seen at least ten times. This chain links TRBV11-2 with TRBJ2-5, with 7 bases identical to TRBD2. With 1 base clipped from V and 2 bases from J, the junction kept 22 bases outside the gene matches. CDR1 and CDR2 (germline): SGHAT, FQNNGV. The CDR3 is made up of 21 amino acids. The CDR3 spells CASSLVVDMLAERRGQETQYF. CDR3 nucleotide sequence: TGTGCCAGCAGCTTAGTCGTCGATATGCTAGCGGAAAGAAGAGGGCAAGAGACCCAGTACTTC.

The chain couples TRBV5-1 to TRBJ1-1; D is unresolved. CDR3 length equals 15 residues. Trimming left V 0 bases short and J 1 base short, with 10 bases between. The germline CDR1 and CDR2 sequences are SGHRS and YFSETQ. CDR3 in amino acids: CASSLAGRPNTEAFF. The CDR3 DNA reads as TGCGCCAGCAGCTTGGCGGGCAGACCGAACACTGAAGCTTTCTTT.

This clonotype was seen repeatedly, ten times or more. The chain links TRBV28 to TRBJ1-2; 10 nucleotides line up with TRBD1. This CDR3 comprises 12 residues. V lost 8 bases, J lost 5 bases, and 2 bases stayed unmatched. Germline CDR1 is MDHEN and CDR2 is SYDVKM. The chain's CDR3 is CASGQGEYGYTF. CDR3 in DNA: TGTGCCAGCGGACAGGGGGAATATGGCTACACCTTC.

In this sample, this clonotype turned up many times. This chain connects TRBV5-1 to TRBJ2-1; 7 nucleotides align to TRBD1. The CDR3 consists of 13 residues. Trimming removed 4 bases from V and 7 bases from J; junction bases left unmatched: 5. Germline V gene lookup returns CDR1 SGHRS and CDR2 YFSETQ. The CDR3 sequence is CASSMGQLNEQFF. The CDR3 DNA reads as TGCGCCAGCAGCATGGGACAGCTTAATGAGCAGTTCTTC. Combining the CDR3 with reference TRBV5-1 and TRBJ2-1 gives the whole variable domain KAGVTQTPRYLIKTRGQQVTLSCSPISGHRSVSWYQQTPGQGLQFLFEYFSETQRNKGNFPGRFSGRQFSNSRSEMNVSTLELGDSALYLCASSMGQLNEQFFGPGTRLTVL.

This clonotype was observed a few times. V usage is TRBV28 and J usage is TRBJ1-5; D call uncertain. V was shortened by 6 bases and J by 7 bases, with 13 bases between the two germline ends. The CDR3 extends over 13 amino acids. Germline CDR1 reads MDHEN; CDR2 reads SYDVKM. The CDR3 region has the DNA TGTGCCAGCAGGATCGACCTGGGGCAGCCCCAGCATTTT. Protein sequence: CASRIDLGQPQHF.

Points on this clonotype: A much larger clone is a single base away; this may be a read error. The V gene is TRBV28, the J gene TRBJ2-3, with D perhaps TRBD2 (6 bases). Per germline, CDR1 MDHEN and CDR2 SYDVKM. The CDR3 runs 19 residues. The germline V and J ends were trimmed by 6 bases and 0 bases, with 25 bases remaining between them. CDR3 coding DNA: TGTGCCAGCAGCCCCTCGCCAGGTAGCGGAGCCCCTAGCACAGATACGCAGTATTTT. Translation gives CASSPSPGSGAPSTDTQYF.